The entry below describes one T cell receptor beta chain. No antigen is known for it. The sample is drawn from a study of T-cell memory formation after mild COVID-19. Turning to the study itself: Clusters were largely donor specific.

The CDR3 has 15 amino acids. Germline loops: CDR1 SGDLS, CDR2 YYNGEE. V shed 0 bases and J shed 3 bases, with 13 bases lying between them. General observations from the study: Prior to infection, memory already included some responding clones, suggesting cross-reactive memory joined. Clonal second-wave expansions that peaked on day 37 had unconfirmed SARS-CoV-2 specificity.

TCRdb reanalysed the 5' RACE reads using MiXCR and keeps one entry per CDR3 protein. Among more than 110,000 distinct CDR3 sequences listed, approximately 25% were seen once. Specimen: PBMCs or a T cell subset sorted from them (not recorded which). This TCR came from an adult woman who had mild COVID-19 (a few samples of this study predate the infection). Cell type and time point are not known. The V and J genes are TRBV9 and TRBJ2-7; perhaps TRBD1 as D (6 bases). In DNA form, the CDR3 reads TGTGCCAGCAGCGTAGGGGGGCAGAACTACTACGAGCAGTACTTC. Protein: CASSVGGQNYYEQYF.